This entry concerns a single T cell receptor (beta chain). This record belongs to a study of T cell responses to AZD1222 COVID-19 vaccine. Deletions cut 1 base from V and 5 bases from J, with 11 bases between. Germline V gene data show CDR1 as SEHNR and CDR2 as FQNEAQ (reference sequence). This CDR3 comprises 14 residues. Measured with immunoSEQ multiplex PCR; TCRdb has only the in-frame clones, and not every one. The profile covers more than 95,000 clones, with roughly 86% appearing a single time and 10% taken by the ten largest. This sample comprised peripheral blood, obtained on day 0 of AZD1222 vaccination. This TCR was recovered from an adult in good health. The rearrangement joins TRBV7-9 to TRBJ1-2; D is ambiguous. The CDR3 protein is CASSLGDNSYGYTF. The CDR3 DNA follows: TGTGCCAGCAGCTTAGGCGACAACTCGTATGGCTACACCTTC. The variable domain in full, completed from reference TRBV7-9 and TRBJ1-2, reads DTGVSQNPRHKITKRGQNVTFRCDPISEHNRLYWYRQTLGQGPEFLTYFQNEAQLEKSRLLSDRFSAERPKGSFSTLEIQRTEQGDSAMYLCASSLGDNSYGYTFGSGTRLTVV.